Listed below are T cell receptor beta chains from one sample, sequenced in a study of T-cell memory formation after mild COVID-19. MiXCR, applied by TCRdb to the 5' RACE reads, yields one record per CDR3 protein. This sample has around 100,000 distinct CDR3 sequences, with 22% found just once. What was sequenced was PBMCs or a T cell subset sorted from them (not recorded which). These receptors came from a man younger than 35 who had mild COVID-19 (a few samples of this study predate the infection). Cell type and time point are not known. Each CDR3 is given with its conserved first and last residue. A D gene is named only where the DNA matches it firmly. For some rows the clone size is stated as once, few or many, or as a class when expanded; others skip it.

CDR3 protein,CDR3 DNA,CDR3 length,clone size,V gene,D gene,J gene
CASSPYRDNYSPLHF,TGTGCCAGCAGCCCCTACCGGGACAATTATTCACCCCTCCACTTT,15,few,TRBV11-2,.,TRBJ1-6
CASSFYPGLAGDNEQFF,TGCGCCAGCAGCTTCTACCCTGGACTAGCGGGGGACAATGAGCAGTTCTTC,17,.,TRBV5-1,TRBD2,TRBJ2-1
CASSQDNGANYGYTF,TGCGCCAGCAGCCAAGATAACGGAGCGAACTATGGCTACACCTTC,15,.,TRBV4-3,.,TRBJ1-2
CASSVGGELFF,TGTGCCAGCAGCGTAGGCGGGGAGCTGTTTTTT,11,few,TRBV9,.,TRBJ2-2
CASTTTGSDQPQHF,TGTGCCAGCACCACGACAGGGAGTGATCAGCCCCAGCATTTT,14,.,TRBV2,TRBD1,TRBJ1-5
CASSQAESEDQPQHF,TGTGCCAGCAGCCAAGCGGAAAGTGAGGATCAGCCCCAGCATTTT,15,few,TRBV7-8,.,TRBJ1-5
CASSSRLAGVNNEQFF,TGTGCCAGCAGTTCTAGGTTAGCGGGGGTAAACAATGAGCAGTTCTTC,16,few,TRBV12-3/TRBV12-4,TRBD2,TRBJ2-1
CASSLSETGAGLYGYTF,TGTGCCAGCAGCTTGTCCGAGACAGGGGCTGGGCTCTATGGCTACACCTTC,17,.,TRBV7-9,TRBD1,TRBJ1-2
CASSIGVEAFF,TGTGCCAGCAGCATCGGGGTTGAAGCTTTCTTT,11,few,TRBV11-2,.,TRBJ1-1
CAISASDTQYF,TGTGCCATCAGTGCTTCAGATACGCAGTATTTT,11,.,TRBV10-3,.,TRBJ2-3
CASSAMTEAFF,TGTGCCAGCAGCGCCATGACTGAAGCTTTCTTT,11,.,TRBV7-2,.,TRBJ1-1
CASSTDVANYEQYF,TGTGCCAGTAGCACCGACGTAGCGAATTACGAGCAGTACTTC,14,few,TRBV19,.,TRBJ2-7
CSAEARARYGYTF,TGCAGTGCGGAGGCGAGGGCTCGATATGGCTACACCTTC,13,few,TRBV20-1,.,TRBJ1-2
CASSLGGGPNEQFF,TGTGCCAGCAGCTTAGGAGGTGGCCCGAATGAGCAGTTCTTC,14,.,TRBV7-6,.,TRBJ2-1